A selection of T cell receptor beta chains follows, all from one sample in a study of cytomegalovirus exposure and HLA in healthy donors. Profiling relied on immunoSEQ multiplex PCR, and the TCRdb table lists in-frame clones only, not all of them. The sample lists 120,000 or so clones, around four fifths occurring once. The sample comprised PBMCs. The receptors stem from a man aged 25-40 years in good health and CMV-seropositive. The CDR3 runs from the conserved cysteine through the conserved F or W. The D gene is left open where the match is weak. Size tells how often a clone was seen (once, few, many) or the class of an expanded clone, and some rows leave it out.

CDR3nt: TGTGCCAGCAGTTTAATAAATGAGCAGTTCTTC
CDR3aa: CASSLINEQFF
j_gene: TRBJ2-1
v_gene: TRBV28
abundance: NA
d_gene: NA

CDR3nt: TGTGCCAGCAGCTTTAAGGGGGATTCTAATGAAAAACTGTTTTTT
CDR3aa: CASSFKGDSNEKLFF
j_gene: TRBJ1-4
v_gene: TRBV7-2
abundance: NA
d_gene: NA

CDR3nt: TGTGCCAGCAGCCCGAGGATCTACACTGAAGCTTTCTTT
CDR3aa: CASSPRIYTEAFF
j_gene: TRBJ1-1
v_gene: TRBV5-6
abundance: once
d_gene: NA

CDR3nt: TGTGCCAGTAGTGCACAGGATTATCAGCCCCAGCATTTT
CDR3aa: CASSAQDYQPQHF
j_gene: TRBJ1-5
v_gene: TRBV19
abundance: NA
d_gene: NA

CDR3nt: TGTGCCAGCAGCCCGGGGCAGGGGGCTCAGCCCCAGCATTTT
CDR3aa: CASSPGQGAQPQHF
j_gene: TRBJ1-5
v_gene: TRBV5-5
abundance: NA
d_gene: TRBD1

CDR3nt: TGCAGTGGGTCAGCGGCCTACGAGCAGTACTTC
CDR3aa: CSGSAAYEQYF
j_gene: TRBJ2-7
v_gene: TRBV20-1
abundance: NA
d_gene: NA

CDR3nt: TGTGCCAGCAGCCTCAGGGACTCGTACAATGAGCAGTTCTTC
CDR3aa: CASSLRDSYNEQFF
j_gene: TRBJ2-1
v_gene: TRBV7-2
abundance: NA
d_gene: NA

CDR3nt: TGCGCCAGCAGCCCAACATCCAACTCTGGAAACACCATATATTTT
CDR3aa: CASSPTSNSGNTIYF
j_gene: TRBJ1-3
v_gene: TRBV10-1
abundance: NA
d_gene: NA

CDR3nt: TGTGCCAGCAGCTTAAACCGGGAGACCTACTACAATGAGCAGTTCTTC
CDR3aa: CASSLNRETYYNEQFF
j_gene: TRBJ2-1
v_gene: TRBV7-8
abundance: NA
d_gene: NA

CDR3nt: TGTGCCAGCAGCTCAAGGGGTTGGGCTAGCGGGAGGCGGAGAACCGGGGAGCTGTTTTTT
CDR3aa: CASSSRGWASGRRRTGELFF
j_gene: TRBJ2-2
v_gene: TRBV7-6
abundance: NA
d_gene: TRBD2

CDR3nt: TGTGCCAGCAGCTTGGGTAGCGGGATTGGGACCGGGGAGCTGTTTTTT
CDR3aa: CASSLGSGIGTGELFF
j_gene: TRBJ2-2
v_gene: TRBV5-5
abundance: NA
d_gene: TRBD2

CDR3nt: TGCGCCAGCAGTTTGAGGGAGGGGTGGCAGCCCCAGCATTTT
CDR3aa: CASSLREGWQPQHF
j_gene: TRBJ1-5
v_gene: TRBV23-1
abundance: few
d_gene: NA

CDR3nt: TGTGCCAGCAGCCCTTTTTTTAGCACCGGGGAGCTGTTTTTT
CDR3aa: CASSPFFSTGELFF
j_gene: TRBJ2-2
v_gene: TRBV14
abundance: NA
d_gene: NA

CDR3nt: TGCAGCGTTGACAGGACATACACAGATACGCAGTATTTT
CDR3aa: CSVDRTYTDTQYF
j_gene: TRBJ2-3
v_gene: TRBV29-1
abundance: NA
d_gene: NA

CDR3nt: TGCAGCGTTGAATTCGGCTCCTACGAGCAGTACTTC
CDR3aa: CSVEFGSYEQYF
j_gene: TRBJ2-7
v_gene: TRBV29-1
abundance: NA
d_gene: NA

CDR3nt: TGTGCCAGCTCACCACCGGTCCGGGGGTTGAGCACTGAAGCTTTCTTT
CDR3aa: CASSPPVRGLSTEAFF
j_gene: TRBJ1-1
v_gene: TRBV18
abundance: once
d_gene: NA

CDR3nt: TGTGCCAGCAGTTTATCGAGGAACGGGGTCCCTGAAGCTTTCTTT
CDR3aa: CASSLSRNGVPEAFF
j_gene: TRBJ1-1
v_gene: TRBV27
abundance: NA
d_gene: NA

CDR3nt: TGTGCTAGTGCACCGGGACAGGGTCTTTCTGAAGCTTTCTTT
CDR3aa: CASAPGQGLSEAFF
j_gene: TRBJ1-1
v_gene: TRBV12-5
abundance: few
d_gene: TRBD1

CDR3nt: TGTGCCAGCAGCCTACTCCGACAGGGGAACACCGGGGAGCTGTTTTTT
CDR3aa: CASSLLRQGNTGELFF
j_gene: TRBJ2-2
v_gene: TRBV5-6
abundance: NA
d_gene: TRBD1

CDR3nt: TGCGCCAGCAGCCAAGCAGGGACAGGGTTCTCTGGGGCCAACGTCCTGACTTTC
CDR3aa: CASSQAGTGFSGANVLTF
j_gene: TRBJ2-6
v_gene: TRBV4-3
abundance: NA
d_gene: TRBD1